The rows below give T cell receptor beta chains drawn from one sample of a study of T cell repertoires in cytomegalovirus infection. One entry per CDR3 protein, called by TCRdb with MiXCR from the reads. The table records over 450,000 distinct CDR3 sequences, approximately 10% of them present only once. The sequencing sample was made of PBMCs. Receptors were obtained from a human donor in good health (CMV status not recorded). Some clones in this sample may be carry-over from other donors' samples. Each CDR3 is given with its conserved first and last residue. Each record gives: J gene, clone size, D gene, V gene, CDR3 DNA, CDR3 protein. The D gene is left open where the match is weak. Clone size appears in some rows only: once, few, many, or a class for an expanded clone.

j_gene: TRBJ2-3; abundance: .; d_gene: TRBD2; v_gene: TRBV7-9; CDR3nt: TGTGCCAGCAGCCGAAGCTCCGGGACTAGCAGGGCAGATACGCAGTATTTT; CDR3aa: CASSRSSGTSRADTQYF
j_gene: TRBJ2-7; abundance: .; d_gene: TRBD2; v_gene: TRBV10-3; CDR3nt: TGTGCCATCAGTGATAGCGGGAGGTCGGTCGAGCAGTACTTC; CDR3aa: CAISDSGRSVEQYF
j_gene: TRBJ1-2; abundance: .; d_gene: TRBD1; v_gene: TRBV29-1; CDR3nt: TGCAGCGTTGAGCGACAGGGCAACTATGGCTACACCTTC; CDR3aa: CSVERQGNYGYTF
j_gene: TRBJ1-1; abundance: few; d_gene: .; v_gene: TRBV10-3; CDR3nt: TGTGCCATCAGGGAACCTGGGACTGAAGCTTTCTTT; CDR3aa: CAIREPGTEAFF
j_gene: TRBJ1-2; abundance: many; d_gene: TRBD1; v_gene: TRBV4-1; CDR3nt: TGCGCCAGCAGCCAACCCACAGGGGTTGGATATGGCTACACCTTC; CDR3aa: CASSQPTGVGYGYTF
j_gene: TRBJ1-6; abundance: once; d_gene: .; v_gene: TRBV10-3; CDR3nt: TGTGCCATCAAGAAGGGGTCAGGGCAGGATTCACCCCTCCACTTT; CDR3aa: CAIKKGSGQDSPLHF
j_gene: TRBJ1-5; abundance: .; d_gene: .; v_gene: TRBV20-1; CDR3nt: TGCAGTGCTAGGTCAGGGGCCTTAGGTCAGCCCCAGCATTTT; CDR3aa: CSARSGALGQPQHF
j_gene: TRBJ2-3; abundance: many; d_gene: TRBD1; v_gene: TRBV7-2; CDR3nt: TGTGCCAGCAGCCCCCGGACAGGGTCGGATACGCAGTATTTT; CDR3aa: CASSPRTGSDTQYF
j_gene: TRBJ2-1; abundance: .; d_gene: TRBD2; v_gene: TRBV7-3; CDR3nt: TGTGCCAGCAGAGAAAGCGGGAGTACTTACAATGAGCAGTTCTTC; CDR3aa: CASRESGSTYNEQFF
j_gene: TRBJ1-1; abundance: few; d_gene: .; v_gene: TRBV6-5; CDR3nt: TGTGCCAGCAGTTACAGTTTGAGTACGAACACTGAAGCTTTCTTT; CDR3aa: CASSYSLSTNTEAFF
j_gene: TRBJ2-5; abundance: many; d_gene: .; v_gene: TRBV7-2; CDR3nt: TGTGCCAGCAGCTTTAACAGGGGGGGGGAGACCCAGTACTTC; CDR3aa: CASSFNRGGETQYF
j_gene: TRBJ1-2; abundance: .; d_gene: .; v_gene: TRBV4-2; CDR3nt: TGTGCCAGCAGCCAAGAGCGGGCCAGGAATTTCTATGGCTACACCTTC; CDR3aa: CASSQERARNFYGYTF
j_gene: TRBJ1-2; abundance: .; d_gene: .; v_gene: TRBV29-1; CDR3nt: TGCAGCGTGGGTGGCGGGGAATTCTATGGCTACACCTTC; CDR3aa: CSVGGGEFYGYTF
j_gene: TRBJ1-1; abundance: .; d_gene: .; v_gene: TRBV20-1; CDR3nt: TGCAGTGCTAGAGATAGGTCAGATGAAGCTTTCTTT; CDR3aa: CSARDRSDEAFF
j_gene: TRBJ1-1; abundance: .; d_gene: .; v_gene: TRBV29-1; CDR3nt: TGCAGCGTTGCTGGACAGATGAACACTGAAGCTTTCTTT; CDR3aa: CSVAGQMNTEAFF
j_gene: TRBJ2-2; abundance: few; d_gene: TRBD1; v_gene: TRBV9; CDR3nt: TGTGCCAGCAGCGTAGAGGACAGGCCTTCTTCGAGGAGCACCGGGGAGCTGTTTTTT; CDR3aa: CASSVEDRPSSRSTGELFF
j_gene: TRBJ2-7; abundance: few; d_gene: .; v_gene: TRBV28; CDR3nt: TGTGCCAGCAGTTCCTACGTGACTAGCTACGAGCAGTACTTC; CDR3aa: CASSSYVTSYEQYF
j_gene: TRBJ1-5; abundance: .; d_gene: .; v_gene: TRBV20-1; CDR3nt: TGCAGTGCTACTCAACCCTATAGCAATCAGCCCCAGCATTTT; CDR3aa: CSATQPYSNQPQHF
j_gene: TRBJ1-2; abundance: few; d_gene: .; v_gene: TRBV19; CDR3nt: TGTGCCAGTAGTTCCCCGTGGGAGGGAAACTATGGCTACACCTTC; CDR3aa: CASSSPWEGNYGYTF
j_gene: TRBJ2-7; abundance: .; d_gene: .; v_gene: TRBV20-1; CDR3nt: TGCAGTGCTAGAGGGGGTTGGGACGGCGAGCAGTACTTC; CDR3aa: CSARGGWDGEQYF
j_gene: TRBJ2-7; abundance: many; d_gene: TRBD2; v_gene: TRBV9; CDR3nt: TGTGCCAGCAGCGTAGCCGGCGGGAGGTGGGAGCAGTACTTC; CDR3aa: CASSVAGGRWEQYF
j_gene: TRBJ2-1; abundance: few; d_gene: .; v_gene: TRBV3-1; CDR3nt: TGTGCCAGCAGCCGAGCAGGGGACGCGAACTACAATGAGCAGTTCTTC; CDR3aa: CASSRAGDANYNEQFF
j_gene: TRBJ1-5; abundance: few; d_gene: .; v_gene: TRBV14; CDR3nt: TGTGCCAGCAGCCAAGGGGGGCCTTATAGCAATCAGCCCCAGCATTTT; CDR3aa: CASSQGGPYSNQPQHF
j_gene: TRBJ2-5; abundance: .; d_gene: .; v_gene: TRBV13; CDR3nt: TGTGCCAGCAGCCGGGTACAGGGCGAGACCCAGTACTTC; CDR3aa: CASSRVQGETQYF
j_gene: TRBJ2-3; abundance: many; d_gene: .; v_gene: TRBV7-6; CDR3nt: TGTGCCAGCAGCTTAGTAGAGTCATCAGATACGCAGTATTTT; CDR3aa: CASSLVESSDTQYF
j_gene: TRBJ2-2; abundance: many; d_gene: .; v_gene: TRBV5-1; CDR3nt: TGCGCCAGCAGTTTTATCCCCTCCGACAGCTACACCGGGGAGCTGTTTTTT; CDR3aa: CASSFIPSDSYTGELFF
j_gene: TRBJ1-1; abundance: .; d_gene: .; v_gene: TRBV3-1; CDR3nt: TGTGCCAGCAGCCAAGTGAGGAGGACCACTGAAGCTTTCTTT; CDR3aa: CASSQVRRTTEAFF
j_gene: TRBJ1-1; abundance: .; d_gene: .; v_gene: TRBV12-3/TRBV12-4; CDR3nt: TGTGCCAGCAGTCCAGGGTTCGGAAACACTGAAGCTTTCTTT; CDR3aa: CASSPGFGNTEAFF
j_gene: TRBJ1-1; abundance: few; d_gene: .; v_gene: TRBV20-1; CDR3nt: TGCAGTGCGAGTGGGTGGCGGGGGAACACTGAAGCTTTCTTT; CDR3aa: CSASGWRGNTEAFF
j_gene: TRBJ1-2; abundance: few; d_gene: TRBD1; v_gene: TRBV3-1; CDR3nt: TGTGCCAGCAGCCAGCACGACAGGGGGGACTATGGCTACACCTTC; CDR3aa: CASSQHDRGDYGYTF
j_gene: TRBJ2-1; abundance: .; d_gene: TRBD2; v_gene: TRBV20-1; CDR3nt: TGCAGTGCTTCGACTAGCGGGTACAATGAGCAGTTCTTC; CDR3aa: CSASTSGYNEQFF
j_gene: TRBJ2-2; abundance: many; d_gene: .; v_gene: TRBV19; CDR3nt: TGTGCCAGTTCCGATTACGGGGGCGCGATCGGGGAGCTGTTTTTT; CDR3aa: CASSDYGGAIGELFF
j_gene: TRBJ2-1; abundance: many; d_gene: TRBD2; v_gene: TRBV12-3/TRBV12-4; CDR3nt: TGTGCCAGCAGTTTCCGCGGACTAGCGGGCCACAATGAGCAGTTCTTC; CDR3aa: CASSFRGLAGHNEQFF
j_gene: TRBJ1-1; abundance: many; d_gene: .; v_gene: TRBV28; CDR3nt: TGTGCCAGCAGTTTAAACGTGCGGGATGAAGCTTTCTTT; CDR3aa: CASSLNVRDEAFF
j_gene: TRBJ2-7; abundance: .; d_gene: TRBD1; v_gene: TRBV2; CDR3nt: TGTGCCAGCCGCGCGGACAGGGCCGCCTACGAGCAGTACTTC; CDR3aa: CASRADRAAYEQYF
j_gene: TRBJ1-3; abundance: few; d_gene: TRBD1; v_gene: TRBV20-1; CDR3nt: TGCAGTGCTAGACGTCCCGGGACAGGGGCCTCTGGAAACACCATATATTTT; CDR3aa: CSARRPGTGASGNTIYF
j_gene: TRBJ2-3; abundance: many; d_gene: TRBD1; v_gene: TRBV7-9; CDR3nt: TGTGCCAGCAGCACCGCCTGGAGACAGGGGGCATTCGGTAACACAGATACGCAGTATTTT; CDR3aa: CASSTAWRQGAFGNTDTQYF
j_gene: TRBJ1-5; abundance: .; d_gene: .; v_gene: TRBV19; CDR3nt: TGTGCCACTTTTCTCGTTGGTAGCAATCAGCCCCAGCATTTT; CDR3aa: CATFLVGSNQPQHF
j_gene: TRBJ2-5; abundance: .; d_gene: .; v_gene: TRBV7-9; CDR3nt: TGTGCCAGCAGCTTGGTGGCCCAAGAGACCCAGTACTTC; CDR3aa: CASSLVAQETQYF